The 10 T cell receptor beta chains below all came from one sample that was sequenced in a study of glioma-infiltrating T cells after dendritic cell vaccination. Profiled with immunoSEQ multiplex PCR; TCRdb holds only in-frame clones, not every one. The sample holds about 87,000 clones, roughly 80% seen once. Time point meaning: after dendritic cell vaccination, including at tumor progression/relapse. Sequenced material: blood, taken after dendritic cell vaccination. The receptors were gathered from a human donor with glioblastoma.

The rearrangement links TRBV7-9 to TRBJ2-1; D might be TRBD2 (5 bases). This CDR3 is built from 16 residues. The V and J ends lost 5 bases and 7 bases respectively, with 21 bases between them. Germline-derived CDR1 and CDR2 are SEHNR and FQNEAQ (reference sequence). The CDR3, as DNA: TGTGCCAGCAGCCCGAGGAGCGGTGGAAATCAGAATGAGCAGTTCTTC. As protein: CASSPRSGGNQNEQFF. The full variable domain, completed using reference TRBV7-9 and TRBJ2-1, is DTGVSQNPRHKITKRGQNVTFRCDPISEHNRLYWYRQTLGQGPEFLTYFQNEAQLEKSRLLSDRFSAERPKGSFSTLEIQRTEQGDSAMYLCASSPRSGGNQNEQFFGPGTRLTVL.

The chain links TRBV19 to TRBJ2-1; 12 nucleotides agree with TRBD2. The CDR3 consists of 15 residues. The germline gives CDR1 LNHDA, CDR2 SQIVND (reference sequence). The V gene end was trimmed by 7 bases and the J gene end by 2 bases; junction bases not matched to a gene: 3. CDR3 bases: TGTGCCAGTAAACTAGCGGGGGGCCCCTACAATGAGCAGTTCTTC. This encodes CASKLAGGPYNEQFF.

V usage is TRBV25-1 and J usage is TRBJ2-1; D is undetermined. The CDR3 has 13 amino acids. Germline V CDR1 and CDR2: MGHDK, SYGVNS. Trimming pared 1 base from V and 7 bases from J, leaving 8 bases between. The CDR3 DNA is TGTGCCAGCAGTGAATCAACCGGGAATGAGCAGTTCTTC. Translation: CASSESTGNEQFF.

Notes on this clone: The identical CDR3 is also encoded by other nucleotide sequences in the sample. CDR3 bases: TGTGCCAGCAGGACCGGACAGGGGGCGGGAGCAGATACGCAGTATTTT. Translating gives CASRTGQGAGADTQYF. This chain joins TRBV2 and TRBJ2-3, with 11 bases aligning to TRBD1. Germline CDR1 and CDR2: SNHLY and FYNNEI. The CDR3 has 16 amino acids. V shed 6 bases and J 4 bases; nucleotides not matched to a gene: 9.

The chain uses TRBV2 and TRBJ1-4; D is ambiguous. This CDR3 is 13 amino acids long. The germline V gene encodes CDR1 SNHLY and CDR2 FYNNEI. Trimming stripped 0 bases from V and 14 bases from J, with 13 bases between. The CDR3 loop is CASSEARYWSLFF. The DNA for the CDR3 is TGTGCCAGCAGTGAAGCGCGGTACTGGAGTCTGTTTTTT.

The J gene is TRBJ1-1, the V gene TRBV7-3; D is possibly TRBD1 (5 bases). The germline gives CDR1 SGHTA, CDR2 FQGTGA. Trimming pared 5 bases from V and 1 base from J, leaving 14 bases between. The CDR3 is 15 amino acids. CDR3 nucleotides: TGTGCCAGCAGCGTGGCGGGGGGTGAGAACACTGAAGCTTTCTTT. Translated: CASSVAGGENTEAFF.

This chain links TRBV5-1 with TRBJ1-6; 7 bases align to TRBD1. This CDR3 has 16 residues. Germline V lookup: CDR1 SGHRS, CDR2 YFSETQ. The J segment lost 1 base and the V segment lost 5 bases, leaving 6 bases of the junction unmatched. CDR3 DNA: TGCGCCAGCAGTCTACAGGGGATTTCCTATAATTCACCCCTCCACTTT. Translating gives CASSLQGISYNSPLHF.

J is TRBJ2-2 and V is TRBV4-1; 7 bases align to TRBD1. The V and J ends lost 5 bases and 3 bases, in that order; junction bases with no gene match: 9. The CDR3 runs 16 residues. Germline values: CDR1 MGHRA, CDR2 YSYEKL. The CDR3 protein is CASSFTGAPHTGELFF. The CDR3 nucleotides read TGCGCCAGCAGCTTTACAGGGGCCCCCCACACCGGGGAGCTGTTTTTT.

This chain connects TRBV5-1 to TRBJ1-2; D not certain. Germline V gives CDR1 SGHRS, CDR2 YFSETQ. This CDR3 has 12 amino acids. V shed 3 bases and J shed 6 bases, with 9 bases lying between them. CDR3 sequence reads: CASSWNGDGYTF. CDR3 DNA sequence: TGCGCCAGCAGCTGGAACGGAGATGGCTACACCTTC.

The gene calls are TRBV7-6 and TRBJ2-5; 8 nucleotides align to TRBD1. V dropped 3 bases and J dropped 4; count of bases not matched to a gene: 4. Germline loops: CDR1 SGHVS, CDR2 FNYEAQ. The CDR3 runs 14 residues. This chain's CDR3 is CASSLTGEAETQYF. CDR3 sequence (DNA): TGTGCCAGCAGCTTGACAGGGGAGGCAGAGACCCAGTACTTC.